This TCR beta chain was sequenced in a study of memory CD8 T cells in hepatitis C reinfection. With V trimmed by 10 bases and J by 2 bases, 7 bases remained unmatched. Germline lookup yields CDR1 MNHEY and CDR2 SVGAGI. The CDR3 is 14 residues long. Using immunoSEQ multiplex PCR, the repertoire was profiled, and TCRdb retains in-frame clones only, with some absent. The table records some 44,000 clones, 89% of them present only once. Time point here: late/post reinfection, 12 to 24 weeks after detection. The sorted cells went straight to TCR sequencing with no prior in vitro expansion. This receptor was obtained from a man aged 18 to 30 with hepatitis C virus infection. V and J are TRBV6-5 and TRBJ2-1; 8 bases align to TRBD2. Sequences were obtained from naive CD8+ T cells sorted from blood. CDR3 residues: CATCGGPAYNEQFF. DNA for the CDR3: TGTGCCACTTGCGGGGGGCCAGCCTACAATGAGCAGTTCTTC.